The 23 T cell receptor beta chains listed next were all sequenced from one sample in a study of graft-versus-host responses after intestinal transplantation. TCRdb keeps only in-frame clones here, not all; method: immunoSEQ multiplex PCR. This sample has 25,000 to 35,000 clones, with approximately 93% found just once. The sample consisted of PBMCs, taken around 63 days after intestinal transplant. All receptors come from a human patient who received an intestinal transplant, so some T cells may come from the graft donor.

The chain links TRBV13 to TRBJ1-4; the match to TRBD1 covers 9 bases. Per the germline V gene, CDR1 is PRHDT and CDR2 is FYEKMQ (reference sequence). The CDR3 contains 17 residues. V lost 5 bases to trimming and J lost 2 bases; unmatched junction nucleotides: 9. The CDR3 protein is CASSQTGTGRTNEKLFF. The CDR3 nucleotides read TGTGCCAGCAGCCAAACCGGGACAGGGCGCACTAATGAAAAACTGTTTTTT.

The genes are TRBV15 and TRBJ2-3, with TRBD1 identical over 7 bases. The CDR3 extends over 16 amino acids. After removal of 0 bases from V and 4 bases from J, the junction contained 7 bases not matched to a gene. Germline lookup yields CDR1 LNHNV and CDR2 YYDKDF (reference sequence). The CDR3 spells CATSREQGGMADTQYF. The DNA of the CDR3 is TGTGCCACCAGCAGAGAACAAGGGGGCATGGCAGATACGCAGTATTTT.

V and J are TRBV6-4 and TRBJ2-3; D not resolved. The CDR3 sequence is 14 residues long. Germline loops: CDR1 MRHNA, CDR2 SNTAGT. The V end lost 10 bases, the J end lost 2 bases, and 16 bases lay between the germline ends. This CDR3 reads CATAVSISTDTQYF. DNA for the CDR3: TGTGCCACCGCCGTTAGTATTTCCACAGATACGCAGTATTTT.

The J gene is TRBJ2-7, the V gene TRBV4-1, with 9 nucleotides matching TRBD2. The CDR3 is 17 amino acids. V dropped 0 bases and J dropped 6; count of bases not matched to a gene: 12. Per the germline V gene, CDR1 is MGHRA and CDR2 is YSYEKL. As DNA, the CDR3 is TGCGCCAGCAGCCAAGATGAAGGGGCGGGAGGGCCCCCCGAGCAGTACTTC. It is translated as CASSQDEGAGGPPEQYF.

The chain links TRBV4-1 to TRBJ2-7, with 8 bases aligning to TRBD2. The trim removed 4 bases at V and 5 bases at J, leaving 16 bases unmatched. CDR1 and CDR2 from the germline V gene are MGHRA and YSYEKL. The CDR3 length is 17 residues. CDR3 protein: CASSPRKAGTRIDEQYF. CDR3 sequence (DNA): TGCGCCAGCAGCCCTAGAAAAGCCGGGACTAGGATAGACGAGCAGTACTTC.

The J gene is TRBJ2-7, the V gene TRBV21-1; the table assigns TRBD2, which was not confirmed against the DNA. TRBV21-1 is given as a pseudogene. The CDR3 length is 18 residues. The CDR3 protein is CASSKAAPPDGGNYEQYF. In nucleotides, the CDR3 is TGTGCCAGCAGCAAAGCGGCCCCACCAGACGGGGGAAACTACGAGCAGTACTTC.

V and J are TRBV9 and TRBJ1-1; unclear D gene. The germline V and J ends were trimmed by 2 bases and 1 base, with 12 bases remaining between them. CDR1 and CDR2 (germline): SGDLS, YYNGEE. The CDR3 is 15 residues long. This CDR3 is CASSVSGDGNTEAFF. CDR3 sequence (DNA): TGTGCCAGCAGCGTTTCTGGGGATGGGAACACTGAAGCTTTCTTT.

The chain recombines TRBV14 with TRBJ1-2; 7 nucleotides match TRBD1. The CDR3 loop spans 13 amino acids. The J segment lost 6 bases and the V segment lost 4 bases, leaving 5 bases of the junction unmatched. The germline gives CDR1 SGHDN, CDR2 FVKESK. CDR3 sequence reads: CASSPGQTHGYTF. DNA of the CDR3: TGTGCCAGCAGCCCGGGACAGACCCATGGCTACACCTTC.

The rearrangement joins TRBV29-1 to TRBJ2-7; tentatively, D is TRBD1 or TRBD2 (5 bases each). V lost 4 bases and J 2 bases, leaving 15 bases between the germline ends. The germline CDR1 and CDR2 sequences are SQVTM and ANQGSEA. The CDR3 covers 14 residues. The CDR3 coding sequence is TGCAGCGTTGCCGGGACCCTTTCGACCTACGAGCAGTACTTC. Translated: CSVAGTLSTYEQYF.

The rearrangement joins TRBV4-3 to TRBJ2-3; TRBD2 matches at 9 bases. CDR3 length equals 15 residues. Germline trimming cut 4 bases from V and 1 base from J; bases unmatched to any gene: 3. CDR1 LGHNA and CDR2 YSLEER come from the germline V gene. CDR3 coding DNA: TGCGCCAGCAGCCCAGGCGGGGGGGGCACAGATACGCAGTATTTT. Its protein is CASSPGGGGTDTQYF.

The chain links TRBV27 to TRBJ2-1; 9 positions agree with TRBD2. V shed 6 bases, J shed 2 bases, and the junction held 14 bases outside the gene matches. CDR1 and CDR2 (germline): MNHEY, SMNVEV (reference sequence). The CDR3 length is 18 residues. The chain's CDR3 is CASRLIAGDLFPYNEQFF. The CDR3 region has the DNA TGTGCCAGCAGGCTGATAGCGGGGGACCTCTTTCCCTACAATGAGCAGTTCTTC.

V usage is TRBV13 and J usage is TRBJ2-7, with D uncertain. V shed 4 bases and J shed 4 bases, with 11 bases lying between them. The CDR3 runs 13 residues. Germline CDR1 reads PRHDT; CDR2 reads FYEKMQ (reference sequence). The CDR3 region is CASSSSGPYEQYF. DNA of the CDR3: TGTGCCAGCAGCTCCTCTGGACCTTACGAGCAGTACTTC. Full variable domain (missing parts from reference TRBV13 and TRBJ2-7): AAGVIQSPRHLIKEKRETATLKCYPIPRHDTVYWYQQGPGQDPQFLISFYEKMQSDKGSIPDRFSAQQFSDYHSELNMSSLELGDSALYFCASSSSGPYEQYFGPGTRLTVT.

This clone has a single count. CDR3 sequence: CASRVEEKSSTDTQYF. CDR3 bases: TGTGCCAGCAGGGTTGAGGAAAAATCTAGCACAGATACGCAGTATTTT. The chain has TRBV5-4 and TRBJ2-3, with D hard to call. V was cut by 5 bases and J by 0 bases, with 16 bases left in between. The CDR3 sequence is 16 residues long. The germline CDR1 and CDR2 sequences are SGHNT and YYREEE (reference sequence).

This clone has only a few counts. The V gene is TRBV19, the J gene TRBJ2-3; D not resolved. Germline V gene sequence: CDR1 LNHDA, CDR2 SQIVND (reference sequence). The CDR3 loop spans 14 amino acids. Trimming removed 2 bases from V and 1 base from J, with 7 bases in between. For the CDR3, the DNA is TGTGCCAGTAGTATATTATATGGCACAGATACGCAGTATTTT. This gives the protein CASSILYGTDTQYF.

This chain links TRBV11-1 with TRBJ2-1; 9 bases map to TRBD2. The CDR3 runs to 15 residues. The J segment lost 9 bases and the V segment lost 4 bases, leaving 10 bases of the junction unmatched. The V gene's germline CDR1 is SGHAT and CDR2 FQDESV (reference sequence). CDR3 sequence reads: CASSSQRGALLEQFF. The DNA for the CDR3 is TGTGCCAGCAGCTCCCAGCGGGGGGCCCTGCTTGAGCAGTTCTTC. The full variable domain, rest sourced from reference TRBV11-1 and TRBJ2-1, is EAEVAQSPRYKITEKSQAVAFWCDPISGHATLYWYRQILGQGPELLVQFQDESVVDDSQLPKDRFSAERLKGVDSTLKIQPAELGDSAMYLCASSSQRGALLEQFFGPGTRLTVL.

This chain connects TRBV10-3 to TRBJ2-1; D unresolved. Germline loops: CDR1 ENHRY, CDR2 SYGVKD. CDR3 length: 14 amino acids. Trimming took 3 bases from V and 6 from J, leaving 12 bases between them. In nucleotides, the CDR3 is TGTGCCATCAGTGAATCAGGCGTGGCCAATGAGCAGTTCTTC. It encodes CAISESGVANEQFF.

This clone occurred a few times. The gene calls are TRBV6-1 and TRBJ1-6; D ambiguous. With 6 bases removed from V and 5 bases from J, the gap between germline ends came to 11 bases. Per germline, CDR1 MNHNS and CDR2 SASEGT. The CDR3 sequence is 14 residues long. CDR3 loop: CASSRTADNSPLHF. The CDR3 region has the DNA TGTGCCAGCAGCCGGACGGCGGATAATTCACCCCTCCACTTT.

The chain employs TRBV6-5 and TRBJ1-2; maybe TRBD1 (6 bases). CDR3 length equals 14 residues. Germline CDR1 is MNHEY and CDR2 is SVGAGI. V lost 0 bases to trimming and J lost 4 bases, with 9 bases between them. The CDR3 loop reads CASSYSKGGYGYTF. In nucleotides, the CDR3 is TGTGCCAGCAGTTACTCGAAAGGGGGCTATGGCTACACCTTC.

The J gene is TRBJ2-7, the V gene TRBV28; 8 nucleotides match TRBD2. CDR3 size: 14 residues. V gave up 3 bases and J gave up 4 bases; unmatched junction bases: 5. Germline assignment: CDR1 MDHEN and CDR2 SYDVKM. The CDR3 here is CASSFAGGGYEQYF. The CDR3 nucleotides are TGTGCCAGCAGTTTCGCGGGAGGAGGGTACGAGCAGTACTTC.

The rearrangement uses TRBV5-1 and TRBJ2-2, with 10 positions matching TRBD1. Germline V gene lookup returns CDR1 SGHRS and CDR2 YFSETQ. The CDR3 sequence is 15 residues long. V gave up 4 bases and J gave up 7 bases; unmatched junction bases: 7. CDR3 DNA: TGCGCCAGCAGCCCGAGGACAGGGGGAAACGGGGAGCTGTTTTTT. Protein product: CASSPRTGGNGELFF.

V is TRBV4-2 and J is TRBJ2-1, with a possible D match to TRBD1 (5 bases). Germline V gene data show CDR1 as LGHNA and CDR2 as YNFKEQ. The V gene lost 3 bases and the J gene lost 9 bases, with 15 bases spanning the gap. The CDR3 covers 14 residues. In nucleotides, the CDR3 is TGTGCCAGCAGCCACCTTACCCAGGGTCCTGAGCAGTTCTTC. Translated: CASSHLTQGPEQFF.

The CDR3 reads CASSQGSTGLWEQFF. For the CDR3, the DNA is TGCGCCAGCAGCCAAGGATCGACAGGGTTATGGGAGCAGTTCTTC. This sequence joins TRBV4-3 and TRBJ2-1; 7 bases are a match to TRBD1. V was clipped by 1 base and J by 10 bases; unmatched bases: 10. Germline V gene lookup returns CDR1 LGHNA and CDR2 YSLEER. The CDR3 runs to 15 residues.

The genes are TRBV28 and TRBJ2-1, with TRBD1 matching 7 bases. CDR1 and CDR2 (germline): MDHEN, SYDVKM. The CDR3 is 14 residues long. V was pared by 6 bases and J by 1 base, with 3 bases of the junction left unmatched. CDR3 sequence reads: CASRQGSSYNEQFF. DNA of the CDR3: TGTGCCAGCAGACAGGGGTCGTCCTACAATGAGCAGTTCTTC.